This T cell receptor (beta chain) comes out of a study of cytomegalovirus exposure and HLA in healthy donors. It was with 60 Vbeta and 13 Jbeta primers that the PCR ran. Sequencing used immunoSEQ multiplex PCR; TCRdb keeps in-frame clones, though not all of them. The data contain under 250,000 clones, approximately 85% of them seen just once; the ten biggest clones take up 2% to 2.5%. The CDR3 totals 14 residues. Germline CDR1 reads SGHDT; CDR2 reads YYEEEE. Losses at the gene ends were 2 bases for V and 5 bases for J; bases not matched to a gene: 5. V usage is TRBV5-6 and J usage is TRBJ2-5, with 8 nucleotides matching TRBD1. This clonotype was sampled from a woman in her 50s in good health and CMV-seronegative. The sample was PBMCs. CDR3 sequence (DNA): TGTGCCAGCAGCTTTCAGGGGGCTTGGGAGACCCAGTACTTC. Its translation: CASSFQGAWETQYF. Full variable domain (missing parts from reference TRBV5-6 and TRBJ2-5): DAGVTQSPTHLIKTRGQQVTLRCSPKSGHDTVSWYQQALGQGPQFIFQYYEEEERQRGNFPDRFSGHQFPNYSSELNVNALLLGDSALYLCASSFQGAWETQYFGPGTRLLVL.